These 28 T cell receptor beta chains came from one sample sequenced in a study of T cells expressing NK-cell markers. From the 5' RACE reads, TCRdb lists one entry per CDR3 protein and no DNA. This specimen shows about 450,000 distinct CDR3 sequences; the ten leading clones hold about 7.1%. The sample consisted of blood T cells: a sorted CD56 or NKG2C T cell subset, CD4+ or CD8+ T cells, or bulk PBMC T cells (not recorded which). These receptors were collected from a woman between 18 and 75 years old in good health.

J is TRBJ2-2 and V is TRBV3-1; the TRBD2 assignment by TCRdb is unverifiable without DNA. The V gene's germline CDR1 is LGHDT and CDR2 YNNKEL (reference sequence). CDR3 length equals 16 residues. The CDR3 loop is CASSRPSGGNTGELFF.

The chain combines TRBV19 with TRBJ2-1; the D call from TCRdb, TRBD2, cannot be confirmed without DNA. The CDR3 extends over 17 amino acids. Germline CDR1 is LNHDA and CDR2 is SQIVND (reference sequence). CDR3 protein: CASSTGAGPSSYNEQFF.

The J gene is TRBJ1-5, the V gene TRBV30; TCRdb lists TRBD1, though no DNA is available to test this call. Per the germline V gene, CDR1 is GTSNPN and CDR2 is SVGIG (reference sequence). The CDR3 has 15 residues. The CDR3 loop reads CAWSVGQGGFQPQHF.

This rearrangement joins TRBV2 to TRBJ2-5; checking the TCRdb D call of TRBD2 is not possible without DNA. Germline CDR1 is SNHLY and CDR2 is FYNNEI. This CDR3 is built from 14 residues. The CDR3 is CASLGPLIQETQYF.

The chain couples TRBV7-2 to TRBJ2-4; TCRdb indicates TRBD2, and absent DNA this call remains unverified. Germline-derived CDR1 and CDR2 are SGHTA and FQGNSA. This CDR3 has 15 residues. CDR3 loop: CASSPGIRLKNIQYF.

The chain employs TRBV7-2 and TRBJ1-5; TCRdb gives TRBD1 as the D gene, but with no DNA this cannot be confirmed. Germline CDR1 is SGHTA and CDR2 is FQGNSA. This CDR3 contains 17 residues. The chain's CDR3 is CASSNTGTGEGNQPQHF. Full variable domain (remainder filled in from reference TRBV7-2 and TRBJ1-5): GAGVSQSPSNKVTEKGKDVELRCDPISGHTALYWYRQSLGQGLEFLIYFQGNSAPDKSGLPSDRFSAERTGGSVSTLTIQRTQQEDSAVYLCASSNTGTGEGNQPQHFGDGTRLSIL.

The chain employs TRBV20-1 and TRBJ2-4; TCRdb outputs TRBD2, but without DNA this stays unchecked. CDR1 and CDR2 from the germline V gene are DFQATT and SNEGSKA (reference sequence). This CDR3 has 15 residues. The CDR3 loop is CSARGSGGTKNIQYF.

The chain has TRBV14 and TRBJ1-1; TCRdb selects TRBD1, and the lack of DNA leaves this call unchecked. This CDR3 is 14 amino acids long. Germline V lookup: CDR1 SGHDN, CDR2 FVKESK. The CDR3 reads CASSQRTSYTEAFF.

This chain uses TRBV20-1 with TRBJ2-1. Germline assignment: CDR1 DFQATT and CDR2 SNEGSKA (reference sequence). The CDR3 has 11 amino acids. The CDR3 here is CSAATWNEQFF.

The CDR3 protein is CASSFLGQRGRADTQYF. The V gene is TRBV12-3 or TRBV12-4, the J gene TRBJ2-3; as DNA is missing, the TRBD2 call by TCRdb cannot be tested. The CDR3 is made up of 17 amino acids.

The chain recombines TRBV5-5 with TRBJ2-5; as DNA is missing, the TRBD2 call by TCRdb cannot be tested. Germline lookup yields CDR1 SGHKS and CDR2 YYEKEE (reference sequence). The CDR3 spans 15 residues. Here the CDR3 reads CASSLGRALQETQYF.

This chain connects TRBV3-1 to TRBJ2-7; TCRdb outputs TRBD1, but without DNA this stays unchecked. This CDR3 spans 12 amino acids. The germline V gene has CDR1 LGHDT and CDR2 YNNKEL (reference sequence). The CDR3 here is CASSLPLGEQYF.

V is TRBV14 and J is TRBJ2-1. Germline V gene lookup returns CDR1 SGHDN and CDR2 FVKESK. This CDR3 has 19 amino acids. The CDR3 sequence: CASSQVNEVFGGPYNEQFF.

This chain's CDR3 is CASSRTELSPLHF. The gene calls are TRBV11-1 and TRBJ1-6. CDR1 and CDR2 (germline): SGHAT, FQDESV (reference sequence). This CDR3 contains 13 residues.

The CDR3 sequence is CASSFLGGAGYTF. The chain recombines TRBV5-4 with TRBJ1-2; TCRdb gives TRBD1 as the D gene, but with no DNA this cannot be confirmed. CDR1 is SGHNT and CDR2 is YYREEE in the germline V gene (reference sequence). This CDR3 has 13 amino acids.

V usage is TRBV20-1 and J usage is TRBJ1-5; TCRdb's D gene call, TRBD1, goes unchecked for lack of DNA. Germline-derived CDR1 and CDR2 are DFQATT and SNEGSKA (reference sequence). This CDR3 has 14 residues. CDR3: CSARRTGVNQPQHF.

The CDR3 region is CASSQGLAGAEQFF. The chain is built from TRBV14 and TRBJ2-1; TCRdb's D call of TRBD2 is untestable without DNA. The CDR3 extends over 14 amino acids. CDR1 is SGHDN, CDR2 FVKESK, per germline.

CDR3 sequence: CSALRGWGSPTDTQYF. The rearrangement joins TRBV20-1 to TRBJ2-3; TCRdb gives TRBD1 as the D gene, but with no DNA this cannot be confirmed. The germline CDR1 and CDR2 sequences are DFQATT and SNEGSKA (reference sequence). The length of the CDR3 is 16 residues.

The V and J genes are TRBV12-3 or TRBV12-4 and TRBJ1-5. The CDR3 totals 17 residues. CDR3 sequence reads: CASSRLDRGRINQPQHF.

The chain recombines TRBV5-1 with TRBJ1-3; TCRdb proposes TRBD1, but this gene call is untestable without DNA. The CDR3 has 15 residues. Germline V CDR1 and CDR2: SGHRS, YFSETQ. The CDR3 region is CASSIQGAAGNTIYF. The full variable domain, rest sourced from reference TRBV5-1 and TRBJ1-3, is KAGVTQTPRYLIKTRGQQVTLSCSPISGHRSVSWYQQTPGQGLQFLFEYFSETQRNKGNFPGRFSGRQFSNSRSEMNVSTLELGDSALYLCASSIQGAAGNTIYFGEGSWLTVV.

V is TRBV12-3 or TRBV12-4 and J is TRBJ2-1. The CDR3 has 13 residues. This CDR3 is CASSLEAGGEQFF.

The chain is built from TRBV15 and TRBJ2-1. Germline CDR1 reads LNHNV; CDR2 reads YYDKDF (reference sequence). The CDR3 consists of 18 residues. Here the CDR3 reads CATSRDRLGFSSYNEQFF.

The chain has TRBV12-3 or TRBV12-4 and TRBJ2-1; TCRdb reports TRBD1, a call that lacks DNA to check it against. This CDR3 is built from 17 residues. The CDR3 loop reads CASSLAQGGRSYNEQFF.

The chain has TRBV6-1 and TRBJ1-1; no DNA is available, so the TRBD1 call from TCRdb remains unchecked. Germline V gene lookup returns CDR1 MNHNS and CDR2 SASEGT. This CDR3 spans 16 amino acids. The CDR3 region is CASSPPGGVVGTEAFF.

The CDR3 region is CASSLADRGHTEAFF. This sequence joins TRBV5-5 and TRBJ1-1; TCRdb picks TRBD1, but there is no DNA to check that call. Germline CDR1 is SGHKS and CDR2 is YYEKEE (reference sequence). The CDR3 is 15 amino acids.

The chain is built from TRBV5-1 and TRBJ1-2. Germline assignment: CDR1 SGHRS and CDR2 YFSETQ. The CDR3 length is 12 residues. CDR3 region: CASSLGGHGYTF.

CDR3 protein: CASTGSGEQYF. The V and J genes are TRBV25-1 and TRBJ2-7. The CDR3 is 11 residues long. Germline loops: CDR1 MGHDK, CDR2 SYGVNS.

CDR3 protein: CASSLTGLAGQNEQFF. This chain connects TRBV7-3 to TRBJ2-1; with no DNA, the TCRdb D assignment of TRBD2 cannot be verified. The CDR3 has 16 amino acids. Germline V gives CDR1 SGHTA, CDR2 FQGTGA.